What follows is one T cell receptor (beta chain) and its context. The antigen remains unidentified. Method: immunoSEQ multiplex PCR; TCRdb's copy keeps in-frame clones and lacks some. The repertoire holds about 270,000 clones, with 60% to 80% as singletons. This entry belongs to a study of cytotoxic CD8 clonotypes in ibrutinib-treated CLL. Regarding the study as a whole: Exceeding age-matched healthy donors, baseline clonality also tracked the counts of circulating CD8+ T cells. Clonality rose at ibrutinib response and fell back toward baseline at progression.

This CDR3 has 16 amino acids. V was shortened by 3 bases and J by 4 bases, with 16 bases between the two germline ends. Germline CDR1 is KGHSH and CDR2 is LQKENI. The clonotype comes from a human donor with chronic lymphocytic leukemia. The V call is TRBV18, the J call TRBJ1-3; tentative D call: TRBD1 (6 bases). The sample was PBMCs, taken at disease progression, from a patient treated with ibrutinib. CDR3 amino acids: CASSPLTGASGNTIYF. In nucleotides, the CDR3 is TGTGCCAGCTCACCCCTGACGGGGGCGAGCGGAAACACCATATATTTT.